This T cell receptor (beta chain) was observed in a study of beta chain features in type 1 diabetes. Stem cell-like memory, regulatory, central memory and naive CD4+ cells were sorted via CD45RO/CCR7/CD25/CD127/CD95/CD27. Purities over 95% were achieved in all sorted populations. Sequencing targeted expressed TCRB transcripts, as all isolated RNA had been reverse transcribed. The method was immunoSEQ multiplex PCR; TCRdb's version includes in-frame clones alone and lacks a portion of them. The repertoire includes some 200,000 clones, 15% to 20% of them detected once, and about 0.08% sits in the top ten. This CDR3 region has 15 residues. Losses at the gene ends were 3 bases for V and 1 base for J; bases not matched to a gene: 2. The germline CDR1 and CDR2 sequences are SGDLS and YYNGEE. Comments on this clone: Its antigen is currently unknown.

Study-wide findings and caveats: There was no resolution here of whether HLA type influences TCRB rearrangement. Type 1 diabetes patients had moderately but significantly shorter TCRB CDR3s in all four CD4+ subsets. A pattern of fewer insertions and more deletions at VDJ junctions was seen in type 1 diabetes patients.

The receptor was isolated from a man aged 25-45 years with type 1 diabetes. The chain links TRBV9 to TRBJ2-1; 9 bases align to TRBD2. Sequenced material: naive CD4+ T cells from blood. The CDR3 region has the DNA TGTGCCAGCAGCGCGACTAGCGGTTCCTACAATGAGCAGTTCTTC. Protein: CASSATSGSYNEQFF.